These 19 T cell receptor beta chains came from one sample sequenced in a study of control samples from healthy donors and cancer patients. Sequencing was performed with immunoSEQ multiplex PCR; in TCRdb, only in-frame clones are kept and a portion is missing. Here the sample spans 100,000 to 150,000 clones, roughly 92% being singletons. The sequencing sample was made of PBMCs. These receptors came from an elderly man with head and neck cancer.

The chain is built from TRBV5-1 and TRBJ2-5; unclear D gene. V gave up 0 bases and J gave up 3 bases, with 6 bases separating them. This CDR3 comprises 13 residues. Germline CDR1 and CDR2: SGHRS and YFSETQ. The CDR3 reads CASSLAPEETQYF. In DNA form, the CDR3 reads TGCGCCAGCAGCTTGGCGCCTGAAGAGACCCAGTACTTC.

The chain recombines TRBV20-1 with TRBJ2-1; 11 bases map to TRBD2. The V gene end was trimmed by 3 bases and the J gene end by 10 bases; junction bases not matched to a gene: 11. The germline V gene has CDR1 DFQATT and CDR2 SNEGSKA (reference sequence). The CDR3 has 15 residues. As DNA, the CDR3 is TGCAGTGCTAGTACTACTAGCGGGAGAATAGGGGAGCAGTTCTTC. It is translated as CSASTTSGRIGEQFF.

This clone appeared a single time. The CDR3 nucleotides are TGTGCCAGCAGCTTGAGAGGGGTGAACACTGAAGCTTTCTTT. Translation: CASSLRGVNTEAFF. The chain combines TRBV7-9 with TRBJ1-1, with D possibly matching TRBD1 (5 bases). The CDR3 totals 14 residues. V was pared by 3 bases and J by 0 bases, with 8 bases between. Looked up from germline, CDR1 is SEHNR and CDR2 is FQNEAQ (reference sequence).

The CDR3: CASNQGSGELFF. CDR3 nucleotide sequence: TGTGCCAGCAATCAGGGCTCCGGGGAGCTGTTTTTT. The V gene is TRBV12-3 or TRBV12-4, the J gene TRBJ2-2; perhaps TRBD1 as D (5 bases). V dropped 7 bases and J dropped 6 bases, with 9 bases sitting between them. The CDR3 is 12 residues long.

The rearrangement joins TRBV27 to TRBJ2-3, with 11 nucleotides matching TRBD2. CDR3 length: 15 amino acids. The germline V gene encodes CDR1 MNHEY and CDR2 SMNVEV (reference sequence). J lost 0 bases, V lost 7 bases, and 3 bases had no gene match. CDR3 coding DNA: TGTGCCAGCAAACGACTAGCGGGAAGCACAGATACGCAGTATTTT. As protein: CASKRLAGSTDTQYF.

The CDR3 sequence is CASSLVGAKQFF. For the CDR3, the DNA is TGTGCCAGCAGTTTGGTCGGGGCCAAGCAGTTCTTC. The V call is TRBV12-3 or TRBV12-4, the J call TRBJ2-1, with D perhaps TRBD1 or TRBD2 (5 bases each). V was cut by 3 bases and J by 11 bases, with 11 bases left in between. The length of the CDR3 is 12 residues.

The J gene is TRBJ2-1, the V gene TRBV11-3; the D is unclear. Trimming pared 5 bases from V and 10 bases from J, leaving 24 bases between. There are 16 residues in the CDR3. The germline V gene has CDR1 SGHNT and CDR2 YENEEA. CDR3 sequence: CASSPATLVGNGEQFF. For the CDR3, the DNA is TGTGCCAGCAGCCCCGCCACCTTAGTAGGGAATGGGGAGCAGTTCTTC.

This clone was seen a few times. The chain is built from TRBV7-2 and TRBJ2-7, with D possibly matching TRBD1 (5 bases). Germline CDR1 reads SGHTA; CDR2 reads FQGNSA. The V gene lost 5 bases and the J gene lost 9 bases, with 23 bases spanning the gap. This CDR3 comprises 15 residues. In DNA, the CDR3 is TGTGCCAGCAGCCCCACCTGGACATCTCCCGAGAGGCAGTACTTC. It codes for CASSPTWTSPERQYF. The full variable domain, in which reference TRBV7-2 and TRBJ2-7 provide the parts outside the CDR3, is GAGVSQSPSNKVTEKGKDVELRCDPISGHTALYWYRQSLGQGLEFLIYFQGNSAPDKSGLPSDRFSAERTGGSVSTLTIQRTQQEDSAVYLCASSPTWTSPERQYFGPGTRLTVT.

Regarding this clone: Sequence at one end of the junction differs from germline and may be a read error. The chain employs TRBV24-1 and TRBJ1-2; D ambiguous. The CDR3 consists of 11 residues. CDR1 and CDR2 from the germline V gene are KGHDR and SFDVKD. CDR3 DNA sequence: TGTGCCACCAGTGATTCAATAGATCGACCCTTC. Protein product: CATSDSIDRPF.

The chain employs TRBV15 and TRBJ2-2; TRBD2 matches at 12 bases. Germline lookup yields CDR1 LNHNV and CDR2 YYDKDF (reference sequence). The CDR3 runs to 14 residues. Trimming took 6 bases from V and 6 from J; bases not matched to a gene: 2. CDR3 region: CATRLAGGPGELFF. DNA of the CDR3: TGTGCCACCAGACTAGCGGGAGGTCCCGGGGAGCTGTTTTTT.

The chain couples TRBV7-8 to TRBJ2-1; the match to TRBD2 covers 8 bases. Trimming cost V 0 bases and J 9 bases; bases outside gene matches: 4. The CDR3 is 14 residues long. CDR1 SGHVS and CDR2 FQNEAQ come from the germline V gene. Here the CDR3 DNA reads TGTGCCAGCAGCTTAGCGGTCAGCGGGAGTGAGCAGTTCTTC. Residues: CASSLAVSGSEQFF.

This chain joins TRBV12-3 or TRBV12-4 and TRBJ2-4; D perhaps matches TRBD1 (6 bases). The CDR3 extends over 11 amino acids. Deletions cut 6 bases from V and 12 bases from J, with 12 bases between. The CDR3 region has the DNA TGTGCCAGCAGCTACGGGACACCTCAGTACTTC. It specifies CASSYGTPQYF.

The V gene is TRBV5-4, the J gene TRBJ1-6; the D gene is possibly TRBD1 (6 bases). The germline gives CDR1 SGHNT, CDR2 YYREEE (reference sequence). This CDR3 has 14 amino acids. V dropped 4 bases and J dropped 14 bases, with 19 bases sitting between them. The CDR3 is CASSPDGQTTALHF. DNA for the CDR3: TGTGCCAGCAGCCCCGACGGACAGACCACGGCCCTCCACTTT.

The chain carries TRBV6-5 and TRBJ2-1; D possibly matches TRBD1 or TRBD2 (5 bases each). The germline gives CDR1 MNHEY, CDR2 SVGAGI. This CDR3 contains 13 residues. Between the trimmed V and J ends, which lost 4 bases and 4 bases, there was a span of 8 bases. Here the CDR3 DNA reads TGTGCCAGCAGTTGGGACGGATACAATGAGCAGTTCTTC. Residues: CASSWDGYNEQFF.

The J gene is TRBJ2-2, the V gene TRBV12-5; TRBD1 is a possible D gene (6 bases). Germline values: CDR1 LGHNT, CDR2 FRNRAP. The CDR3 covers 15 residues. V was trimmed by 1 base and J by 3 bases, leaving 9 bases between them. The CDR3 bases are TGTGCTAGTGGTTTGGGGGCAGGGGACACCGGGGAGCTGTTTTTT. Its protein is CASGLGAGDTGELFF.

The chain carries TRBV11-3 and TRBJ2-1; 14 nucleotides agree with TRBD2. This CDR3 has 16 residues. Germline assignment: CDR1 SGHNT and CDR2 YENEEA. The V segment lost 1 base and the J segment 6 bases; nucleotides outside the gene matches: 2. Written as DNA, the CDR3 is TGTGCCAGCAGCTTAGCGGGACTAGCGGGGGTCAATGAGCAGTTCTTC. This encodes CASSLAGLAGVNEQFF.

The chain has TRBV10-3 and TRBJ2-7, with 10 bases lining up with TRBD2. Germline-derived CDR1 and CDR2 are ENHRY and SYGVKD. Trimming cost V 5 bases and J 4 bases; bases outside gene matches: 11. CDR3 length: 16 residues. CDR3 amino acids: CAISLLPGTSAYEQYF. CDR3 DNA sequence: TGTGCCATCAGTCTCCTTCCCGGGACTAGCGCATACGAGCAGTACTTC.

J is TRBJ1-3 and V is TRBV7-6; D gene unclear. The CDR3 has 16 amino acids. V lost 0 bases and J 0 bases, leaving 9 bases between the germline ends. CDR1 and CDR2 from the germline V gene are SGHVS and FNYEAQ. CDR3 nucleotides: TGTGCCAGCAGCTTAGCCCCGGGCCCCTCTGGAAACACCATATATTTT. As protein: CASSLAPGPSGNTIYF.

This sequence joins TRBV11-3 and TRBJ2-3; TRBD1 is a possible D gene (6 bases). The V and J ends lost 1 base and 1 base respectively, with 9 bases between them. The CDR3 has 15 amino acids. Germline CDR1 is SGHNT and CDR2 is YENEEA. The CDR3 spells CASSLGGLRTDTQYF. DNA of the CDR3: TGTGCCAGCAGCTTAGGGGGGCTCCGCACAGATACGCAGTATTTT.